This T cell receptor beta chain was sequenced for a study of cytomegalovirus exposure and HLA in healthy donors. General observations from the study: The likely origin of a cluster of highly shared sequence variants was a sequencing artifact.

Germline lookup yields CDR1 MNHEY and CDR2 SMNVEV (reference sequence). V shed 6 bases, J shed 0 bases, and the junction held 3 bases outside the gene matches. The CDR3 is 15 residues long. 60 Vbeta and 13 Jbeta primers were used in PCR. Some clones are missing from TCRdb's copy, which holds only in-frame ones; the method was immunoSEQ multiplex PCR. The profile covers around 160,000 clones, with roughly 73% appearing a single time and roughly 7.8% taken by the ten largest. In the case of this clone: The antigen remains unidentified. The sample contains more than one DNA sequence encoding this CDR3.

The V and J genes are TRBV27 and TRBJ2-1, with TRBD2 matching over 9 bases. The TCR sequence derives from a woman aged 40 to 50 in good health and CMV-seropositive. Sequencing input: PBMCs. The CDR3 sequence: CASSLSGSSYNEQFF. The CDR3 nucleotides are TGTGCCAGCAGCCTTAGCGGGAGCTCCTACAATGAGCAGTTCTTC.